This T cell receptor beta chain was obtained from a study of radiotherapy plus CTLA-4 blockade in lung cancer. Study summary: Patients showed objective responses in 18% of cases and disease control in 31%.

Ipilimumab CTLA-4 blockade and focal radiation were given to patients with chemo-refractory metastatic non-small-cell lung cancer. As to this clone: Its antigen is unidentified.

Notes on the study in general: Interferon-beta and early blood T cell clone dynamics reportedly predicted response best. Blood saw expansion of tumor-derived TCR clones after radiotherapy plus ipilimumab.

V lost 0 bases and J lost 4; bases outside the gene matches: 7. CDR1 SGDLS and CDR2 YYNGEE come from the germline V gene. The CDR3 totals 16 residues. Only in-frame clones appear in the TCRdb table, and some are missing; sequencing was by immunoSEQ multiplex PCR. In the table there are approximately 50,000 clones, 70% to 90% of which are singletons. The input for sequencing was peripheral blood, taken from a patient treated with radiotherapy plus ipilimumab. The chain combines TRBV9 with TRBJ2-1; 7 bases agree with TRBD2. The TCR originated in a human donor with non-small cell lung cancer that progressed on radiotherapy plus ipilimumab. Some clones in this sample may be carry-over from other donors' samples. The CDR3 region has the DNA TGTGCCAGCAGCGTAGGTCTAGCGGCAACTTACAATGAGCAGTTCTTC. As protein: CASSVGLAATYNEQFF.